A single sample is the source of the 2 T cell receptor beta chains below, sequenced in a study of regulatory T cells in long-lasting Graves disease. HTBI primers from iRepertoire and Arm-PCR of CDR3 regions yielded the TCR beta libraries. TCRdb re-called the multiplex PCR reads with MiXCR, one entry per CDR3 protein. In the table there are 370,000 or so distinct CDR3 sequences, about a sixth of which are singletons. Noted time point: newly diagnosed GD, antithyroid drugs for less than 3 months. PBMCs provided the RNA from which the TCR library was made. The data were also submitted as part of a second study, on T cells in Graves' hyperthyroidism and ophthalmopathy.

The starting material was peripheral blood mononuclear cells (PBMCs), obtained at new diagnosis, from a patient treated with antithyroid drugs. The source is a young woman with Graves disease.

This clonotype came up many times. The chain is built from TRBV5-1 and TRBJ2-2; 7 positions match TRBD1. CDR3 length equals 14 residues. V lost 6 bases, J lost 2 bases, and 4 bases stayed unmatched. In germline, CDR1 is SGHRS, CDR2 YFSETQ. The CDR3: CASNPGGNTGELFF. DNA of the CDR3: TGCGCCAGCAACCCAGGGGGAAACACCGGGGAGCTGTTTTTT.

This clonotype has a count of ten or more. CDR3: CSGRGGANTGELFF. The CDR3 DNA follows: TGCAGCGGGAGGGGGGGCGCGAACACCGGGGAGCTGTTTTTT. This rearrangement joins TRBV29-1 to TRBJ2-2; TRBD2 might be the D (7 bases). CDR3 length: 14 amino acids. The germline V gene has CDR1 SQVTM and CDR2 ANQGSEA. V was clipped by 7 bases and J by 0 bases, with 12 bases between them.